The 17 T cell receptor beta chains listed next were all sequenced from one sample in a study of T cells in Graves' hyperthyroidism and ophthalmopathy (dated by TCRdb to the late 2010s). Receptor libraries were prepared by multiplex PCR. Instrument used: Illumina HiSeq 2000. TCR beta CDR3 regions were amplified from RNA transcripts. For the first round of RT-PCR on the TCR CDR3, the HTBI primer set was used together with the Qiagen OneStep RT-PCR kit. Starting from the raw public reads, TCRdb applied fastp trimming at Q25, assembled clones with MiXCR and retained in-frame beta chains. Each entry is one CDR3 protein sequence, shown with its most common DNA and genes. Across this sample there are about 610,000 distinct CDR3 sequences, with around 15% seen only once. About 4% of the sample is held by the ten biggest clonotypes. The sequencing sample was made of blood. The origin of the receptors is a woman between 40 and 55 years old with Graves' ophthalmopathy.

This clonotype was picked up many times. The V call is TRBV14, the J call TRBJ2-7; D tentatively fits TRBD1 or TRBD2 (5 bases each). Looked up from germline, CDR1 is SGHDN and CDR2 is FVKESK. There are 15 residues in the CDR3. V was clipped by 0 bases and J by 2 bases, with 11 bases between them. The CDR3 is CASSQDGRGAYEQYF. In DNA, the CDR3 is TGTGCCAGCAGCCAAGATGGTAGAGGGGCCTACGAGCAGTACTTC.

This clonotype was seen more than once but under ten times. This rearrangement joins TRBV5-1 to TRBJ2-5; tentatively, D is TRBD1 or TRBD2 (5 bases each). Germline V gene data show CDR1 as SGHRS and CDR2 as YFSETQ. V shed 4 bases and J shed 5 bases, with 15 bases lying between them. This CDR3 has 14 residues. This CDR3 is CASSPGTLGETQYF. Here the CDR3 DNA reads TGCGCCAGCAGCCCCGGGACCCTGGGGGAGACCCAGTACTTC.

This clonotype was counted at least ten times. V gene TRBV7-2 combines with J gene TRBJ1-1, with D uncertain. Trimming stripped 0 bases from V and 1 base from J, with 12 bases between. This CDR3 region has 16 residues. Germline CDR1 SGHTA, CDR2 FQGNSA. The CDR3 protein is CASSLAHPVPNTEAFF. As DNA, the CDR3 is TGTGCCAGCAGCTTAGCCCATCCCGTCCCGAACACTGAAGCTTTCTTT.

This chain links TRBV11-2 with TRBJ2-5, with unresolved D. Germline lookup yields CDR1 SGHAT and CDR2 FQNNGV. CDR3 size: 17 residues. V was cut by 3 bases and J by 4 bases, with 21 bases left in between. CDR3 region: CASSFNSLVQVGETQYF. For the CDR3, the DNA is TGTGCCAGCAGCTTTAATAGTTTAGTACAAGTCGGAGAGACCCAGTACTTC. Drawing the rest from reference TRBV11-2 and TRBJ2-5, the complete variable domain is EAGVAQSPRYKIIEKRQSVAFWCNPISGHATLYWYQQILGQGPKLLIQFQNNGVVDDSQLPKDRFSAERLKGVDSTLKIQPAKLEDSAVYLCASSFNSLVQVGETQYFGPGTRLLVL.

This clonotype was found a few times. The V gene is TRBV2, the J gene TRBJ2-7, with D perhaps TRBD1 or TRBD2 (6 bases each). Germline CDR1 SNHLY, CDR2 FYNNEI. The CDR3 consists of 15 residues. Trimming shortened V by 8 bases and J by 2 bases, and 19 bases separated the two germline ends. CDR3 nucleotide sequence: TGTGCCAGCCGCATGAGGGGGGCTCCCCCCTACGAGCAGTACTTC. Its translation: CASRMRGAPPYEQYF.

This clonotype was recorded at least ten times. The CDR3 bases are TGTGCCTGGAGTGTACAGCCCTTAGAGACCCAGTACTTC. This codes for CAWSVQPLETQYF. The chain is built from TRBV30 and TRBJ2-5; no clear D. Per germline, CDR1 GTSNPN and CDR2 SVGIG (reference sequence). The germline V and J ends were trimmed by 0 bases and 4 bases, with 9 bases remaining between them. The CDR3 is made up of 13 amino acids.

There are a few counts of this clonotype. This sequence joins TRBV19 and TRBJ1-1; D not resolved. Germline V CDR1 and CDR2: LNHDA, SQIVND (reference sequence). V was shortened by 5 bases and J by 2 bases, with 9 bases between the two germline ends. The CDR3 contains 13 residues. The CDR3 nucleotides are TGTGCCAGTAGTGCCAGGTCAAACACTGAAGCTTTCTTT. It is translated as CASSARSNTEAFF. The entire variable domain, with the rest obtained from reference TRBV19 and TRBJ1-1, is as follows: DGGITQSPKYLFRKEGQNVTLSCEQNLNHDAMYWYRQDPGQGLRLIYYSQIVNDFQKGDIAEGYSVSREKKESFPLTVTSAQKNPTAFYLCASSARSNTEAFFGQGTRLTVV.

Many counts were recorded for this clonotype. The V gene is TRBV29-1, the J gene TRBJ1-1; D remains unclear. The germline V and J ends were trimmed by 3 bases and 6 bases, with 11 bases remaining between them. This CDR3 has 12 amino acids. From germline, CDR1 is SQVTM and CDR2 ANQGSEA. CDR3 in amino acids: CSVEGSRPEAFF. The CDR3 DNA sequence: TGCAGCGTTGAGGGAAGTAGGCCTGAAGCTTTCTTT.

This clonotype has at least ten counts. The CDR3, as DNA: TGTGCCAGCAGCTTAACAGGGAGTAGCAATCAGCCCCAGCATTTT. Protein product: CASSLTGSSNQPQHF. V and J are TRBV7-2 and TRBJ1-5; TRBD1 might be the D (6 bases). This CDR3 region has 15 residues. CDR1 SGHTA and CDR2 FQGNSA come from the germline V gene. Between the trimmed V and J ends, which lost 2 bases and 0 bases, there was a span of 8 bases.

This clonotype was counted many times. The V and J genes are TRBV4-1 and TRBJ1-1; D perhaps matches TRBD1 (5 bases). Germline CDR1 and CDR2: MGHRA and YSYEKL. The CDR3 consists of 15 residues. V dropped 4 bases and J dropped 4 bases, with 16 bases sitting between them. The CDR3 nucleotides read TGCGCCAGCAGCCCCAGACTGGAGGGGACCACTGAAGCTTTCTTT. The encoded protein is CASSPRLEGTTEAFF.

This clonotype was detected only a few times. One base away lies a much larger clone, so this may be a sequencing read error. The rearrangement joins TRBV5-1 to TRBJ2-5; 11 bases line up with TRBD2. This CDR3 region has 14 residues. Germline loops: CDR1 SGHRS, CDR2 YFSETQ. V trimming: 4 bases; J trimming: 3 bases; junction bases outside the gene matches: 2. CDR3 in DNA: TGCGCCAGCAGCGAGGGACTAGCGGAAGAGACCCAGTACTTC. Amino acid sequence: CASSEGLAEETQYF. Based on the CDR3 plus reference TRBV5-1 and TRBJ2-5, the full variable domain is KAGVTQTPRYLIKTRGQQVTLSCSPISGHRSVSWYQQTPGQGLQFLFEYFSETQRNKGNFPGRFSGRQFSNSRSEMNVSTLELGDSALYLCASSEGLAEETQYFGPGTRLLVL.

This clonotype was seen more than once but under ten times. A much larger clone lies one base from this, so it may be a read error. This rearrangement joins TRBV29-1 to TRBJ2-7; a weak D match, TRBD2 (6 bases). Per germline, CDR1 SQVTM and CDR2 ANQGSEA. Trimming stripped 6 bases from V and 3 bases from J, with 18 bases between. The CDR3 extends over 14 amino acids. CDR3 sequence: CSVTGRGSFYEQYF. Written as DNA, the CDR3 is TGCAGCGTCACCGGGAGAGGGAGCTTCTACGAGCAGTACTTC.

The chain carries TRBV6-2 or TRBV6-3 and TRBJ2-7; 7 bases agree with TRBD2. The ends lost 4 bases at V and 5 bases at J; junction bases unmatched: 2. Germline-derived CDR1 and CDR2 are MNHEY and SVGEGT. The CDR3 sequence is 12 residues long. CDR3 in amino acids: CASSWGTNEQYF. The CDR3 region has the DNA TGTGCCAGCAGTTGGGGGACTAACGAGCAGTACTTC.

The chain recombines TRBV5-1 with TRBJ2-2; tentatively, D is TRBD1 (6 bases). The CDR3 totals 16 residues. Looked up from germline, CDR1 is SGHRS and CDR2 is YFSETQ. Trimming removed 4 bases at V and 1 base at J, with 14 bases between. CDR3: CASSPQVQGNTGELFF. In nucleotides, the CDR3 is TGCGCCAGCAGCCCCCAGGTACAGGGGAACACCGGGGAGCTGTTTTTT.

V and J are TRBV3-1 and TRBJ2-7; TRBD1 is a possible D gene (5 bases). The length of the CDR3 is 13 residues. V lost 1 base to trimming and J lost 6 bases, with 10 bases between them. Germline V gene sequence: CDR1 LGHDT, CDR2 YNNKEL (reference sequence). Here the CDR3 DNA reads TGTGCCAGCAGCCAAGTCAGGGAAAGCGAGCAGTACTTC. Its translation is CASSQVRESEQYF.

Ten or more counts support this clonotype. The rearrangement joins TRBV2 to TRBJ2-5, with TRBD1 as a possible D gene (5 bases). Trimming pared 4 bases from V and 4 bases from J, leaving 10 bases between. The germline V gene encodes CDR1 SNHLY and CDR2 FYNNEI. This CDR3 is 13 amino acids long. The CDR3 region is CASSALRGETQYF. CDR3 nucleotides: TGTGCCAGCAGTGCCCTTAGGGGAGAGACCCAGTACTTC.

This clonotype has at least ten counts. The rearrangement uses TRBV7-2 and TRBJ2-7, with D possibly matching TRBD2 (6 bases). CDR3 length: 15 amino acids. V gave up 5 bases and J gave up 0 bases, with 14 bases separating them. Germline loops: CDR1 SGHTA, CDR2 FQGNSA. CDR3 sequence: CASSIGSTDSYEQYF. CDR3 DNA sequence: TGTGCCAGCAGCATCGGGAGTACCGACTCCTACGAGCAGTACTTC.